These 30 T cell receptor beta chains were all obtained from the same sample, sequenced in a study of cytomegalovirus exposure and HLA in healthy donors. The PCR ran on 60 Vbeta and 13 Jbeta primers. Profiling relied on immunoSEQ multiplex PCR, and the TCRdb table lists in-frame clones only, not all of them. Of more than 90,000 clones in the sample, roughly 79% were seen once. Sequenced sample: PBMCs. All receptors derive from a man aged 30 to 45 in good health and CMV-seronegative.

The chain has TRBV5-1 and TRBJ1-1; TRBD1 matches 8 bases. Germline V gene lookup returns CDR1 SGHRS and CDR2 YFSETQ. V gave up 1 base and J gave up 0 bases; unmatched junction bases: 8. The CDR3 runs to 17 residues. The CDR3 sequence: CASSLYGTGRLNTEAFF. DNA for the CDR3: TGCGCCAGCAGCTTGTATGGGACAGGACGATTGAACACTGAAGCTTTCTTT.

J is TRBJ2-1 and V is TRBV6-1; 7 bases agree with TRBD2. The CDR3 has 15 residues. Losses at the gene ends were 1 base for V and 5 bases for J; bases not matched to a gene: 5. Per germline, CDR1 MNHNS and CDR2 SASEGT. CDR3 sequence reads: CASSEGGRPNNEQFF. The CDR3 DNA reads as TGTGCCAGCAGTGAAGGCGGGAGACCCAACAATGAGCAGTTCTTC.

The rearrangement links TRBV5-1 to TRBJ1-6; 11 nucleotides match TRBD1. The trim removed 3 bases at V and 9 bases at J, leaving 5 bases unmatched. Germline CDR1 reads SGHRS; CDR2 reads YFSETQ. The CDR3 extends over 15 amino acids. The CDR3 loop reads CASSSGQGAGSPLHF. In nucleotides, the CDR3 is TGCGCCAGCAGCTCCGGACAGGGGGCGGGTTCACCCCTCCACTTT.

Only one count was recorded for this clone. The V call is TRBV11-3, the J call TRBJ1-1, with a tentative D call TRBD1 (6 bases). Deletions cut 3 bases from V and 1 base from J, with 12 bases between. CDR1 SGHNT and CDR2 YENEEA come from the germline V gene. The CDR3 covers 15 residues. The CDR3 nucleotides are TGTGCCAGCAGCTTGGGGGGGGCGGAGAACACTGAAGCTTTCTTT. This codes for CASSLGGAENTEAFF.

CDR3 nucleotide sequence: TGTGCCATCAGTGAATCTGGGACAGGGGGCATGGGTCAGCCCCAGCATTTT. As protein: CAISESGTGGMGQPQHF. The chain couples TRBV10-3 to TRBJ1-5; 12 bases agree with TRBD1. The germline gives CDR1 ENHRY, CDR2 SYGVKD. With 3 bases clipped from V and 6 bases from J, the junction kept 9 bases outside the gene matches. The CDR3 covers 17 residues.

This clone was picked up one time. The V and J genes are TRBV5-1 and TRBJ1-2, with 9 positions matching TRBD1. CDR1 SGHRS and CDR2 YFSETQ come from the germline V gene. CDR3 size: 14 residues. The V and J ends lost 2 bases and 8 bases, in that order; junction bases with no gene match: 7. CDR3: CASSFWTGVDGYTF. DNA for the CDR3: TGCGCCAGCAGCTTTTGGACAGGGGTCGACGGCTACACCTTC.

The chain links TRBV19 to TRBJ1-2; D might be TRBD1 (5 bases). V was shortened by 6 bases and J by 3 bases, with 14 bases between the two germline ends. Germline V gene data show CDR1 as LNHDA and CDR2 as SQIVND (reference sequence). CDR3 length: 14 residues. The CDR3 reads CASRDSGGYYGYTF. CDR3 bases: TGTGCCAGTAGAGACTCCGGGGGATACTATGGCTACACCTTC.

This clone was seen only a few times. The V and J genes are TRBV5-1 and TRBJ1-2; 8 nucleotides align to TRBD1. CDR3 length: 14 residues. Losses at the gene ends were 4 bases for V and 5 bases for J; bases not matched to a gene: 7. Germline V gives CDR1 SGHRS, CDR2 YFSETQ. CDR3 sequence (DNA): TGCGCCAGCAGCAAGGACAGGGCAAATTATGGCTACACCTTC. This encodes CASSKDRANYGYTF. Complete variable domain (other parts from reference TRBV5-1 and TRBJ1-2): KAGVTQTPRYLIKTRGQQVTLSCSPISGHRSVSWYQQTPGQGLQFLFEYFSETQRNKGNFPGRFSGRQFSNSRSEMNVSTLELGDSALYLCASSKDRANYGYTFGSGTRLTVV.

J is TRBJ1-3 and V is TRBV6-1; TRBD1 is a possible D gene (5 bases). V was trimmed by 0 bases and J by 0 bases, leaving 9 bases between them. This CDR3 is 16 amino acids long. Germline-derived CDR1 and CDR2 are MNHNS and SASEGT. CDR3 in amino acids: CASSEAPDSSGNTIYF. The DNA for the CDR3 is TGTGCCAGCAGTGAAGCGCCAGACAGCTCTGGAAACACCATATATTTT.

The CDR3 region is CASSETGGNYGYTF. CDR3 bases: TGTGCCAGCAGCGAAACAGGGGGCAACTATGGCTACACCTTC. The chain recombines TRBV9 with TRBJ1-2, with 9 bases fitting TRBD1. This CDR3 is 14 amino acids long. V lost 3 bases and J lost 2; bases outside the gene matches: 2. CDR1 SGDLS and CDR2 YYNGEE come from the germline V gene.

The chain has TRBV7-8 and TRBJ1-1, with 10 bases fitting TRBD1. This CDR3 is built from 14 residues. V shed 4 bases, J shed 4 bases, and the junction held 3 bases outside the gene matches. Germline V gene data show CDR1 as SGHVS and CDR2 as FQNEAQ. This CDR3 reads CASSSGTGVTEAFF. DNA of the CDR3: TGTGCCAGCAGCTCGGGGACAGGGGTCACTGAAGCTTTCTTT.

CDR3 sequence reads: CASRIDRELGGYTF. In nucleotides, the CDR3 is TGTGCCAGCAGAATCGACAGGGAGTTGGGAGGCTACACCTTC. The chain employs TRBV6-5 and TRBJ1-2, with 7 positions matching TRBD1. The CDR3 spans 14 residues. V dropped 6 bases and J dropped 8; count of bases not matched to a gene: 12. Germline V CDR1 and CDR2: MNHEY, SVGAGI.

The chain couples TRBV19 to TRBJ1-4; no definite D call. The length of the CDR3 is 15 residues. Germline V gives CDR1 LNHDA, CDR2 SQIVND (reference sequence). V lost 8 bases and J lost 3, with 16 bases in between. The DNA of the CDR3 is TGTGCCAGTCAGGACGGAGGGATCCCTAATGAAAAACTGTTTTTT. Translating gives CASQDGGIPNEKLFF.

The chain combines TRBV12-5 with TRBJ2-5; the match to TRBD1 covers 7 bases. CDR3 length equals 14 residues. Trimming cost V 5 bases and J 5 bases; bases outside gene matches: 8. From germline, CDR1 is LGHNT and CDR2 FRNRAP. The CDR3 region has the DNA TGTGCTAGTGGTGGACAGGACTTTTGGGAGACCCAGTACTTC. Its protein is CASGGQDFWETQYF.

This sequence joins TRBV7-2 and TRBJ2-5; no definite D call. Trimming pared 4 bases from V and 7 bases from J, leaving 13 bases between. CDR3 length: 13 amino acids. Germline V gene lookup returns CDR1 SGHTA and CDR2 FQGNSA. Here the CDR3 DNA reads TGTGCCAGCAGCTCAAGATCTCACGGGACCCAGTACTTC. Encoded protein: CASSSRSHGTQYF.

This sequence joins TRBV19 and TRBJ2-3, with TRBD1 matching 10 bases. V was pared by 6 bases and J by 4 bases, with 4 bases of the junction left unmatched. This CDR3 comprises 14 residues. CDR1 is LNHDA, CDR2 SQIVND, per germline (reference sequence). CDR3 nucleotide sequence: TGTGCCAGTAGCGACAGGGGGCCCCCAGATACGCAGTATTTT. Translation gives CASSDRGPPDTQYF. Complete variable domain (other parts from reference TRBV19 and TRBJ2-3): DGGITQSPKYLFRKEGQNVTLSCEQNLNHDAMYWYRQDPGQGLRLIYYSQIVNDFQKGDIAEGYSVSREKKESFPLTVTSAQKNPTAFYLCASSDRGPPDTQYFGPGTRLTVL.

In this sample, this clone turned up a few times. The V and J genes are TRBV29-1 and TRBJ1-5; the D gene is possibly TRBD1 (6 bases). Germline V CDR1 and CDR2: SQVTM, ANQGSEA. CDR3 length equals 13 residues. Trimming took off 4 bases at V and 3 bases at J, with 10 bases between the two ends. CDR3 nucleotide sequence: TGCAGCGTTGCCGGGACACCCAATCAGCCCCAGCATTTT. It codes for CSVAGTPNQPQHF.

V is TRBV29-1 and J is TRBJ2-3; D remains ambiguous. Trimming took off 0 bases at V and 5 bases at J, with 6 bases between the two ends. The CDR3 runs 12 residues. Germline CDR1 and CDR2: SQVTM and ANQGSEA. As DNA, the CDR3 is TGCAGCGTTGAAGATCCGGGAGATACGCAGTATTTT. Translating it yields CSVEDPGDTQYF.

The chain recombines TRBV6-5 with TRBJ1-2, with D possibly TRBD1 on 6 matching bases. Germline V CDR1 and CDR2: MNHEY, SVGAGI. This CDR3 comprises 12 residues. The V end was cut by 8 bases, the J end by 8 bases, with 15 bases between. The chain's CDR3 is CASLGTKKGYTF. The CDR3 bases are TGTGCCAGCCTCGGGACAAAAAAGGGCTACACCTTC.

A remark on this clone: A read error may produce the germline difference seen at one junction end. In DNA form, the CDR3 reads TGCGCCAGCAGCTTGTCTGGGACAGGCGGACACACTAAGGGGGTCTTT. It specifies CASSLSGTGGHTKGVF. This chain joins TRBV5-1 and TRBJ1-1, with TRBD1 matching over 8 bases. The CDR3 spans 16 residues. Germline V gene data show CDR1 as SGHRS and CDR2 as YFSETQ.

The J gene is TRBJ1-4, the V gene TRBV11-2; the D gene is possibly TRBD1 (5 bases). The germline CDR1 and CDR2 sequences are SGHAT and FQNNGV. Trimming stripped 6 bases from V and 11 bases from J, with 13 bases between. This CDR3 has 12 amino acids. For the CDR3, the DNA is TGTGCCAGCAGGTCGGGGGGTAGGAAACTGTTTTTT. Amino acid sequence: CASRSGGRKLFF.

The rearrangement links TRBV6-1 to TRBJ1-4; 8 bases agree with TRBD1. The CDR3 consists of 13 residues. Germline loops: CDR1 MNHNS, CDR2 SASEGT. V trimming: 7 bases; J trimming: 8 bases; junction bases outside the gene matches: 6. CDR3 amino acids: CASKAGGAEKLFF. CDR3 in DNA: TGTGCCAGCAAGGCAGGGGGCGCGGAAAAACTGTTTTTT.

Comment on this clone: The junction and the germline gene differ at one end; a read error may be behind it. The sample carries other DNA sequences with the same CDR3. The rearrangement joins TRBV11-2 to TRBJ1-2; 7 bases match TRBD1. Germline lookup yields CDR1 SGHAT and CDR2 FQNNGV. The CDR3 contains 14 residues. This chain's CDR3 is CASSPPGQPAGYTF. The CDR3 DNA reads TGTGCCAGCAGCCCCCCGGGACAGCCGGCGGGCTACACCTTT.

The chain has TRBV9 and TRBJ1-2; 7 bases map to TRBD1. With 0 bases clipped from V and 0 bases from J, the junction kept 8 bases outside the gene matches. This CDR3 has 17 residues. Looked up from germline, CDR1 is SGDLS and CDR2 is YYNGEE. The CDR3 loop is CASSVADGTASNYGYTF. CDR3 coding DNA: TGTGCCAGCAGCGTAGCTGACGGGACAGCATCTAACTATGGCTACACCTTC. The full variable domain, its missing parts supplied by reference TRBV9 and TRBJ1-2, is DSGVTQTPKHLITATGQRVTLRCSPRSGDLSVYWYQQSLDQGLQFLIQYYNGEERAKGNILERFSAQQFPDLHSELNLSSLELGDSALYFCASSVADGTASNYGYTFGSGTRLTVV.

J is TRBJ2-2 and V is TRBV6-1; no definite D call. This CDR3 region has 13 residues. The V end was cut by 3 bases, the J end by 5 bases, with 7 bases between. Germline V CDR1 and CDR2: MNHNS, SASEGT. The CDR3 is CASSDKRTGELFF. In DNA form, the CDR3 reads TGTGCCAGCAGTGATAAGCGAACCGGGGAGCTGTTTTTT.

The CDR3 coding sequence is TGCGCCAGCAGCCAAGGGGTTGCCGGGGTACGCTACGAGCAGTACTTC. Its protein is CASSQGVAGVRYEQYF. The chain is built from TRBV4-3 and TRBJ2-7; D perhaps matches TRBD2 (5 bases). Trimming removed 1 base from V and 3 bases from J, with 16 bases in between. Germline V gene data show CDR1 as LGHNA and CDR2 as YSLEER. The CDR3 totals 16 residues.

The CDR3: CASSLVSGSRGTEAFF. CDR3 in DNA: TGCGCCAGCAGCTTGGTAAGCGGTTCGCGGGGCACTGAAGCTTTCTTT. The V gene is TRBV5-1, the J gene TRBJ1-1; D remains ambiguous. The length of the CDR3 is 16 residues. V shed 0 bases and J shed 4 bases, with 16 bases lying between them. CDR1 and CDR2 from the germline V gene are SGHRS and YFSETQ.

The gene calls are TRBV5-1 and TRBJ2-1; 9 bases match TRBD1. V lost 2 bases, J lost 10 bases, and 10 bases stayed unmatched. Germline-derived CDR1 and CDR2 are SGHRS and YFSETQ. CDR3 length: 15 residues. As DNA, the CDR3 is TGCGCCAGCAGCTTTCAGGACAGGGGTACTGTGGAGCAGTTCTTC. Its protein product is CASSFQDRGTVEQFF.

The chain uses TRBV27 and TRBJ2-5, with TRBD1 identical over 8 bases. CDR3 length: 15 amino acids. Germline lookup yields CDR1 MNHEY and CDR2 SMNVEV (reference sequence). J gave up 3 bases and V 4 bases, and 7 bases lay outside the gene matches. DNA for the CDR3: TGTGCCAGCAGTTCGCGCAGGGGGCTCAAAGAGACCCAGTACTTC. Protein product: CASSSRRGLKETQYF.

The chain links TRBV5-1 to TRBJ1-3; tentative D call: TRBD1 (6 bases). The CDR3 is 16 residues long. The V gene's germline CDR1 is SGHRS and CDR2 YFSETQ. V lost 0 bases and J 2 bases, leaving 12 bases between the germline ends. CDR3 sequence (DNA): TGCGCCAGCAGCTTGGAGGGGGTTAGAACTGGAAACACCATATATTTT. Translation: CASSLEGVRTGNTIYF. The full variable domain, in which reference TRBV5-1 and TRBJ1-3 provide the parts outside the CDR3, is KAGVTQTPRYLIKTRGQQVTLSCSPISGHRSVSWYQQTPGQGLQFLFEYFSETQRNKGNFPGRFSGRQFSNSRSEMNVSTLELGDSALYLCASSLEGVRTGNTIYFGEGSWLTVV.